Below, 5 T cell receptor beta chains from the same sample are listed, as sequenced in a study of T cell responses to AZD1222 COVID-19 vaccine. Measured with immunoSEQ multiplex PCR; TCRdb has only the in-frame clones, and not every one. The table includes 130,000 to 150,000 clones, around 90% detected once. Sequencing used peripheral blood, obtained 28 days after the second AZD1222 dose. The receptors stem from an adult who received the AZD1222 COVID-19 vaccine.

The J gene is TRBJ2-5, the V gene TRBV3-1 (or the pseudogene TRBV3-2), with TRBD2 matching 14 bases. Losses at the gene ends were 4 bases for V and 5 bases for J; bases not matched to a gene: 6. Germline CDR1 reads LGHDT; CDR2 reads YNNKEL (reference sequence). This CDR3 contains 16 residues. CDR3 residues: CASSPGTSGSRETQYF. CDR3 in DNA: TGTGCCAGCAGCCCAGGGACTAGCGGGAGTCGGGAGACCCAGTACTTC.

The chain recombines TRBV11-3 with TRBJ2-1, with unresolved D. The CDR3 has 13 residues. From germline, CDR1 is SGHNT and CDR2 YENEEA. Deletions cut 1 base from V and 9 bases from J, with 10 bases between. CDR3 sequence: CASSLGALGEQFF. The CDR3, as DNA: TGTGCCAGCAGCTTAGGCGCGTTAGGTGAGCAGTTCTTC.

The rearrangement uses TRBV7-2 and TRBJ2-2; either TRBD1 or TRBD2 may fit D (7 bases each). This CDR3 comprises 16 residues. The V end lost 5 bases, the J end lost 4 bases, and 17 bases lay between the germline ends. CDR1 SGHTA and CDR2 FQGNSA come from the germline V gene. CDR3 protein: CASSPRGGGSTGELFF. The CDR3 nucleotides are TGTGCCAGCAGCCCTCGGGGAGGGGGCAGCACCGGGGAGCTGTTTTTT.

The rearrangement joins TRBV2 to TRBJ2-1; 8 bases are a match to TRBD2. The CDR3 runs to 12 residues. CDR1 is SNHLY and CDR2 is FYNNEI in the germline V gene. Trimming removed 1 base from V and 12 bases from J; junction bases left unmatched: 2. DNA of the CDR3: TGTGCCAGCAGTGAAGGGCGGGAGGCGCAGTTCTTC. As protein: CASSEGREAQFF.

The chain has TRBV6-5 and TRBJ2-2; D unclear. V was clipped by 2 bases and J by 5 bases, with 15 bases between them. The length of the CDR3 is 16 residues. Germline V lookup: CDR1 MNHEY, CDR2 SVGAGI. The CDR3 coding sequence is TGTGCCAGCAGTTACAGCTTCGGTGGTATGACCGGGGAGCTGTTTTTT. Its protein product is CASSYSFGGMTGELFF.